The 20 T cell receptor beta chains in this list originate from one sample, sequenced in a study of a mutant IDH1 vaccine in newly diagnosed glioma. Time point described: week 23, last vaccination. A 20-mer mutant IDH1 peptide at 300 ug was injected subcutaneously with topical imiquimod. Using immunoSEQ multiplex PCR, the repertoire was profiled, and TCRdb retains in-frame clones only, with some absent. The data contain about 55,000 clones, 80% of them seen just once; the ten biggest clones take up 6.2%. For these TCRs, the target antigens are not known. This specimen consisted of PBMCs, obtained from a glioma patient whose treatment included an IDH1 peptide vaccine. The receptor source for this set is a middle-aged man with glioma.

The chain links TRBV27 to TRBJ1-4; 7 positions match TRBD1. Germline values: CDR1 MNHEY, CDR2 SMNVEV (reference sequence). CDR3 length: 14 residues. The V segment lost 5 bases and the J segment 6 bases; nucleotides outside the gene matches: 6. CDR3 loop: CASSLTGRYEKLFF. In DNA form, the CDR3 reads TGTGCCAGCAGTCTGACAGGGAGGTATGAAAAACTGTTTTTT.

J is TRBJ2-4 and V is TRBV6-5; D gene uncertain. V lost 0 bases and J 1 base, leaving 4 bases between the germline ends. Germline-derived CDR1 and CDR2 are MNHEY and SVGAGI. The CDR3 runs 14 residues. CDR3: CASSYSRAKNIQYF. For the CDR3, the DNA is TGTGCCAGCAGTTACTCGAGGGCCAAAAACATTCAGTACTTC.

The rearrangement uses TRBV6-5 and TRBJ2-3; D is uncertain. In germline, CDR1 is MNHEY, CDR2 SVGAGI. The ends were cut back, 0 bases at V and 5 bases at J, with 12 bases in the middle. The CDR3 has 15 amino acids. CDR3 sequence reads: CASSYSSSSKDTQYF. CDR3 nucleotides: TGTGCCAGCAGTTACTCGAGTAGCAGTAAAGATACGCAGTATTTT.

The chain links TRBV5-4 to TRBJ1-3; D perhaps matches TRBD1 (5 bases). The germline gives CDR1 SGHNT, CDR2 YYREEE (reference sequence). The germline V and J ends were trimmed by 0 bases and 3 bases, with 16 bases remaining between them. The CDR3 runs to 17 residues. CDR3 DNA: TGTGCCAGCAGCTTGGGGGACCAGGGTGGGATTGGAAACACCATATATTTT. Amino acid sequence: CASSLGDQGGIGNTIYF.

V gene TRBV10-3 combines with J gene TRBJ1-2; D is unclear. V was shortened by 0 bases and J by 0 bases, with 11 bases between the two germline ends. The CDR3 runs to 16 residues. Per the germline V gene, CDR1 is ENHRY and CDR2 is SYGVKD. CDR3 DNA sequence: TGTGCCATCAGTGAGTCGGTTATTAGAGCTAACTATGGCTACACCTTC. This encodes CAISESVIRANYGYTF.

This clone was recorded once. The V call is TRBV11-2, the J call TRBJ2-7, with D hard to call. V was cut by 5 bases and J by 3 bases, with 11 bases left in between. The CDR3 runs to 13 residues. Germline CDR1 SGHAT, CDR2 FQNNGV. The CDR3 reads CASSLGTLYEQYF. CDR3 in DNA: TGTGCCAGCAGCCTAGGAACGCTCTACGAGCAGTACTTC.

V is TRBV21-1 and J is TRBJ1-5; whether TRBD1, the table's D call, matches the DNA was not checked. TRBV21-1 is reported as a pseudogene. The CDR3 extends over 16 amino acids. DNA for the CDR3: TGTGCCAGCACCAAACAGGGGGCGGTGAGCAATCAGCCCCAGCATTTT. Protein sequence: CASTKQGAVSNQPQHF.

This sequence joins TRBV2 and TRBJ2-3; D may be TRBD2 (6 bases). The CDR3 runs to 16 residues. The germline V gene has CDR1 SNHLY and CDR2 FYNNEI. V was shortened by 6 bases and J by 1 base, with 17 bases between the two germline ends. CDR3 amino acids: CASSLREAAGTDTQYF. The CDR3 DNA is TGTGCCAGCAGCTTAAGGGAGGCCGCGGGCACAGATACGCAGTATTTT.

The chain uses TRBV2 and TRBJ1-5; D perhaps matches TRBD1 (6 bases). The CDR3 extends over 16 amino acids. CDR1 SNHLY and CDR2 FYNNEI come from the germline V gene. V dropped 0 bases and J dropped 6 bases, with 15 bases sitting between them. The CDR3 region is CASSEALQGSGQPQHF. In DNA form, the CDR3 reads TGTGCCAGCAGTGAAGCGCTTCAGGGGTCGGGTCAGCCCCAGCATTTT. Together with reference TRBV2 and TRBJ1-5, the CDR3 gives the full variable domain: EPEVTQTPSHQVTQMGQEVILRCVPISNHLYFYWYRQILGQKVEFLVSFYNNEISEKSEIFDDQFSVERPDGSNFTLKIRSTKLEDSAMYFCASSEALQGSGQPQHFGDGTRLSIL.

The gene calls are TRBV6-5 and TRBJ1-2, with D possibly being TRBD1 (6 bases). Trimming stripped 4 bases from V and 6 bases from J, with 15 bases between. CDR1 MNHEY and CDR2 SVGAGI come from the germline V gene. The CDR3 is made up of 14 amino acids. The DNA of the CDR3 is TGTGCCAGCAGTTCGCCGGGGACACGACATGGCTACACCTTC. It yields the protein CASSSPGTRHGYTF.

This clone has just a few counts. V usage is TRBV30 and J usage is TRBJ2-5; 9 nucleotides match TRBD1. Germline V CDR1 and CDR2: GTSNPN, SVGIG (reference sequence). V was clipped by 5 bases and J by 4 bases; unmatched bases: 8. The CDR3 has 14 amino acids. CDR3 sequence: CAWGGTGSTETQYF. The CDR3 DNA reads TGTGCCTGGGGGGGGACAGGGTCGACAGAGACCCAGTACTTC. Full variable domain (outside the CDR3, taken from reference TRBV30 and TRBJ2-5): SQTIHQWPATLVQPVGSPLSLECTVEGTSNPNLYWYRQAAGRGLQLLFYSVGIGQISSEVPQNLSASRPQDRQFILSSKKLLLSDSGFYLCAWGGTGSTETQYFGPGTRLLVL.

The chain has TRBV7-9 and TRBJ1-5; D is unclear. V dropped 3 bases and J dropped 0 bases, with 6 bases sitting between them. CDR1 is SEHNR, CDR2 FQNEAQ, per germline (reference sequence). CDR3 length: 14 amino acids. DNA of the CDR3: TGTGCCAGCAGCTTTTTGGGTAGCAATCAGCCCCAGCATTTT. Translating gives CASSFLGSNQPQHF.

V and J are TRBV10-3 and TRBJ2-7; 8 bases agree with TRBD2. The CDR3 spans 17 residues. With V trimmed by 0 bases and J by 2 bases, 9 bases remained unmatched. Germline V gene data show CDR1 as ENHRY and CDR2 as SYGVKD. The CDR3 bases are TGTGCCATCAGTGAGTCGACTCCCCTAGCGGGTACCTACGAGCAGTACTTC. Translated: CAISESTPLAGTYEQYF.

The rearrangement links TRBV14 to TRBJ1-1; D not certain. CDR3 size: 16 residues. The V end lost 0 bases, the J end lost 5 bases, and 16 bases lay between the germline ends. CDR1 and CDR2 (germline): SGHDN, FVKESK. The CDR3 nucleotides read TGTGCCAGCAGCCAAGATCTTGGGGTCGCCGTTACTGAAGCTTTCTTT. Its translation is CASSQDLGVAVTEAFF. Full variable domain (missing parts from reference TRBV14 and TRBJ1-1): EAGVTQFPSHSVIEKGQTVTLRCDPISGHDNLYWYRRVMGKEIKFLLHFVKESKQDESGMPNNRFLAERTGGTYSTLKVQPAELEDSGVYFCASSQDLGVAVTEAFFGQGTRLTVV.

The CDR3 DNA reads TGTGCCAGCAGTTTCCCCCGAGGGGGGACGAACTATGGCTACACCTTC. This gives the protein CASSFPRGGTNYGYTF. The rearrangement links TRBV28 to TRBJ1-2; D might be TRBD1 (6 bases). CDR1 is MDHEN, CDR2 SYDVKM, per germline. This CDR3 has 16 residues. Deletions cut 3 bases from V and 2 bases from J, with 16 bases between.

The rearrangement uses TRBV27 and TRBJ2-7; 8 bases are shared with TRBD1. The germline V gene encodes CDR1 MNHEY and CDR2 SMNVEV (reference sequence). The V segment lost 8 bases and the J segment 3 bases; nucleotides outside the gene matches: 12. The CDR3 has 15 residues. The CDR3 region is CASRSRGTGDYEQYF. The CDR3 bases are TGTGCCAGCCGCAGCCGCGGGACAGGAGACTACGAGCAGTACTTC.

The chain is built from TRBV5-1 and TRBJ1-2; D not certain. Trimming cost V 2 bases and J 4 bases, with 12 bases left between them. CDR1 and CDR2 from the germline V gene are SGHRS and YFSETQ. The CDR3 spans 14 residues. The CDR3 bases are TGCGCCAGCAGCTTTAAGATCCCTAGCTATGGCTACACCTTC. It codes for CASSFKIPSYGYTF.

This clone has just one count. The rearrangement links TRBV7-8 to TRBJ2-4, with 8 bases fitting TRBD2. CDR3 size: 17 residues. With V trimmed by 2 bases and J by 2 bases, 8 bases remained unmatched. Germline CDR1 is SGHVS and CDR2 is FQNEAQ. The CDR3: CASSLSGGQITKNIQYF. The CDR3 DNA sequence: TGTGCCAGCAGCTTATCGGGGGGGCAGATAACCAAAAACATTCAGTACTTC.

The chain recombines TRBV19 with TRBJ2-7; tentatively, D is TRBD2 (7 bases). This CDR3 is built from 13 residues. Per the germline V gene, CDR1 is LNHDA and CDR2 is SQIVND (reference sequence). V lost 7 bases, J lost 4 bases, and 14 bases lay in between. The CDR3 nucleotides are TGTGCCAGTACCAAAAAGGGGGGGTACGAGCAGTACTTC. It specifies CASTKKGGYEQYF.

This clone was recorded a few times. The chain employs TRBV4-2 and TRBJ1-6; D is perhaps TRBD1 (6 bases). V was cut by 0 bases and J by 7 bases, with 10 bases left in between. Germline loops: CDR1 LGHNA, CDR2 YNFKEQ. The CDR3 extends over 15 amino acids. The CDR3 bases are TGTGCCAGCAGCCAAGACAGGGGAACCAATTCACCCCTCCACTTT. This sequence encodes CASSQDRGTNSPLHF.